What follows is one T cell receptor beta chain and its context. The sample comes from a study of PD-L1 blockade in urothelial cancer. Study details: In the patient group, about 90% of the roughly 30 were males with bladder-origin urothelial cancer. In terms of prior chemotherapy, patients had received 0 to 3 regimens. Blood analyses occurred 3 weeks (second dose) and 6 weeks post treatment start. T cells numbered a median of roughly 150,000 in the blood samples.

Time point given: pretreatment peripheral blood. V lost 6 bases and J lost 5, with 10 bases in between. The CDR3 has 11 residues. Germline assignment: CDR1 DFQATT and CDR2 SNEGSKA (reference sequence). The table came from immunoSEQ multiplex PCR; TCRdb's copy has only in-frame clones and leaves some out. The sample records some 40,000 clones, roughly 88% being singletons. The TCR comes from a donor at least 40 years old with urothelial cancer. The source material was PBMCs, sampled around atezolizumab (anti-PD-L1) treatment. The chain uses TRBV20-1 and TRBJ2-5; tentative D call: TRBD2 (6 bases). As DNA, the CDR3 is TGCAGTGCCCGCGGGGTGGAGACCCAGTACTTC. It specifies CSARGVETQYF.